This T cell receptor beta chain was sequenced for a study of T cell repertoires in cytomegalovirus infection. Study in general: Public TCR beta signature analysis indicated the presence of both CMV infection and matching HLA type.

This clonotype was seen more than once but under ten times. The antigen is not known. Overall study findings and caveats: The response measured ex vivo was dominated by TCR beta clonotypes (HLA-C-restricted and CMV-specific). Individuals carrying CMV plus the relevant HLA were identified by cumulative frequency of public TCR beta families.

MiXCR, applied by TCRdb to the reads, yields one record per CDR3 protein. Of around 550,000 distinct CDR3 sequences listed, less than 30% are singletons. This receptor was identified in a human donor in good health (CMV status not recorded). Some clones in this sample may be carry-over from other donors' samples. Sequenced: PBMCs.

The CDR3 DNA reads TGTGCCAGCACCTCGGGACTACGAGGACTAAATGAGCAGTTCTTC. This sequence encodes CASTSGLRGLNEQFF. The V and J genes are TRBV5-4 and TRBJ2-1; 7 positions agree with TRBD2. CDR1 SGHNT and CDR2 YYREEE come from the germline V gene (reference sequence). The CDR3 spans 15 residues. Unmatched junction bases numbered 13, after V lost 6 bases and J lost 7 bases.